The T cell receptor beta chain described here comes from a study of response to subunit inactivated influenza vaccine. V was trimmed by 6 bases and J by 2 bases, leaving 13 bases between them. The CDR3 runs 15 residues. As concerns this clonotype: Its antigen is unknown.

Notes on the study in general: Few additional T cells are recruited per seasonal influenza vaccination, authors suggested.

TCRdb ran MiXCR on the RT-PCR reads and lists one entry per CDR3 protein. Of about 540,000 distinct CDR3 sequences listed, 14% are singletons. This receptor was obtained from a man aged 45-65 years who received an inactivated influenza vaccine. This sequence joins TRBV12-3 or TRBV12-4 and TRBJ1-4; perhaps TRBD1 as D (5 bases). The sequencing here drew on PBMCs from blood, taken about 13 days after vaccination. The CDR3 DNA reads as TGTGCCAGCAGACGCGCGGGGCTGACTAATGAAAAACTGTTTTTT. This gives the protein CASRRAGLTNEKLFF.